This entry is about one T cell receptor beta chain. Its cognate antigen is unknown. The sample originates from a study of cytomegalovirus exposure and HLA in healthy donors. Regarding the study as a whole: One later analysis reportedly identified an Asian-associated ancestry cluster that showed fewer N-insertions than the roughly 700-donor mean.

The PCR had 60 Vbeta and 13 Jbeta primers. Generated by immunoSEQ multiplex PCR, the TCRdb table keeps only in-frame clones and is missing some. This sample has about 84,000 clones, with 90% found just once. Germline V CDR1 and CDR2: SGHRS, YFSETQ. The CDR3 runs to 18 residues. Trimming removed 1 base from V and 3 bases from J; junction bases left unmatched: 12. The clonotype originates from a man in his late teens or twenties in good health and CMV-seronegative. The rearrangement links TRBV5-1 to TRBJ2-7; 11 bases map to TRBD1. Sequenced sample: PBMCs. CDR3 DNA sequence: TGCGCCAGCAGCTTGAGTTCGACCGGGACAGGGGGATACTACGAGCAGTACTTC. Its translation: CASSLSSTGTGGYYEQYF.